This TCR beta chain was captured by sequencing in a study of blood T cell repertoires in COVID-19. The V and J ends lost 2 bases and 4 bases respectively, with 9 bases between them. The CDR3 has 13 amino acids. CDR1 and CDR2 from the germline V gene are LGHNA and YNFKEQ. Profiling relied on immunoSEQ multiplex PCR, and the TCRdb table lists in-frame clones only, not all of them. The sample holds roughly 280,000 clones, approximately 86% seen once. The genes are TRBV4-2 and TRBJ2-7; D is uncertain. This TCR was recovered from a man aged 35 to 55 with active or convalescent COVID-19. Material: peripheral blood. The chain's CDR3 is CASSQNGAYEQYF. The CDR3, as DNA: TGTGCCAGCAGCCAAAACGGAGCTTACGAGCAGTACTTC.